Below are 28 T cell receptor gamma chains sequenced from a single sample in a study of gamma delta lymphoproliferative disorders and STAT genes. TCRdb reanalyzed the multiplex PCR reads using CATT. This table has around 1,000 gamma-chain clones, about a fifth appearing once. Sequencing used genomic DNA taken from PBMCs of patients and controls. The specimen was blood. These receptors came from a human donor in good health.

By sample share, this clone is medium-sized. V usage is TRGV9 and J usage is TRGJ1 or TRGJ2. TCRdb does not report a J gene; here it was assigned by matching the DNA to germline references. The germline V gene has CDR1 GITISATS and CDR2 ISYDGTV (reference sequence). This CDR3 has 15 amino acids. After removal of 2 bases from V and 0 bases from J, the junction contained 7 bases not matched to a gene. The CDR3 DNA reads TGTGCCTTGTGGGAGGCTCCATTGAATTATTATAAGAAACTCTTT. It specifies CALWEAPLNYYKKLF.

This clone was seen more than once but under ten times. The TCRdb record carries a much larger clone's protein, which differs from this DNA's translation at residue 5; a read error is the likely cause, and the protein listed here is the DNA translation. Here the CDR3 DNA reads TGTGCCACCTGGGGTGGGCCGTCTAATTATTATAAGAAACTCTTT. Its translation: CATWGGPSNYYKKLF. This sequence joins TRGV4 and TRGJ1 or TRGJ2. No J gene was available from TCRdb, and it was assigned here by a germline match of the DNA. CDR3 size: 15 residues. CDR1 is EGSTGY, CDR2 YDSYTSSV, per germline.

In regard to this clone: Because the CDR3's place on the DNA is in doubt, the DNA is left out and the CDR3 is given as listed by TCRdb. There is no J gene call, but TRGV11 is given as the V gene. TRGV11 is known as an ORF, though its function is uncertain. The CDR3 adds up to 16 amino acids, both ends counted. CDR3 residues: CTTVPAGLGTYYKKLF.

In its sample, this clone ranks as medium-sized (0.01 to 0.1%). The V gene is given as TRGV10, and no J gene call is available. TRGV10 is annotated as an ORF whose role is uncertain. The CDR3 is made up of 12 amino acids. The CDR3 is CAAWDPVFLALF. The CDR3 nucleotides read TGTGCTGCGTGGGACCCGGTCTTCTTAGCACTCTTT.

V and J are TRGV8 and TRGJP1. TCRdb gives no J gene; it was assigned here by matching the DNA to germline. The CDR3 length is 13 residues. Germline V gene sequence: CDR1 VENAVY, CDR2 YDSYNSRV. The DNA of the CDR3 is TGTGCACCTGGGATAGGAAGAGGTTGGTTCAAGATATTT. Its protein product is CAPGIGRGWFKIF.

The gene calls are TRGV8 and TRGJP2. Here the J gene was assigned by germline matching of the DNA, as TCRdb has none. The CDR3 length is 10 residues. V lost 8 bases and J lost 7; bases outside the gene matches: 1. Germline V CDR1 and CDR2: VENAVY, YDSYNSRV. This chain's CDR3 is CATFDWIKTF. The DNA of the CDR3 is TGTGCCACCTTTGATTGGATCAAGACGTTT.

This clone is medium-sized in the sample. The rearrangement joins TRGV4 to TRGJ1 or TRGJ2. The J gene is absent in TCRdb and was assigned here via DNA matching to germline. The V gene's germline CDR1 is EGSTGY and CDR2 YDSYTSSV. V gave up 0 bases and J gave up 11 bases; unmatched junction bases: 7. There are 12 residues in the CDR3. The CDR3 DNA sequence: TGTGCCACCTGGGATGGGCTTGCCGAGAAACTCTTT. Protein product: CATWDGLAEKLF.

This clone is termed medium-sized. This chain links TRGV8 with TRGJ1 or TRGJ2. The J gene, missing from TCRdb, was assigned here through DNA to germline matching. V dropped 7 bases and J dropped 9; count of bases not matched to a gene: 6. Germline values: CDR1 VENAVY, CDR2 YDSYNSRV. The CDR3 has 10 amino acids. The CDR3 DNA reads TGTGCCACCTGTTGTTCTAAGAAACTCTTT. Residues: CATCCSKKLF.

By its share, this clone is medium-sized. This sequence joins TRGV3 and TRGJP2. Germline matching of the DNA provided the J gene here, since TCRdb leaves it blank. The J segment lost 4 bases and the V segment lost 0 bases, leaving 2 bases of the junction unmatched. This CDR3 is 14 amino acids long. Germline V CDR1 and CDR2: VTNTFY, YDVSTARD (reference sequence). Written as DNA, the CDR3 is TGTGCCACCTGGGACAGGCTTAGTGATTGGATCAAGACGTTT. Translation gives CATWDRLSDWIKTF.

As regards this clone: For this DNA, TCRdb reports the protein of a much larger clone, which diverges at residue 3, most likely from a read error; the protein presented here is translated directly from the DNA. The chain's CDR3 is CAIWDSQYSSDWIKTF. The CDR3 nucleotides are TGTGCCATCTGGGACTCTCAATATAGTAGTGATTGGATCAAGACGTTT. The chain couples TRGV3 to TRGJP2. Germline matching of the DNA provided the J gene here, since TCRdb leaves it blank. CDR3 size: 16 residues. Germline-derived CDR1 and CDR2 are VTNTFY and YDVSTARD (reference sequence).

This clone is categorized as medium-sized. The V and J genes are TRGV9 and TRGJP. TCRdb lists no J gene, so it was determined here by aligning the DNA to germline. The length of the CDR3 is 17 residues. The V gene's germline CDR1 is GITISATS and CDR2 ISYDGTV (reference sequence). The V and J ends lost 1 base and 8 bases, in that order; junction bases with no gene match: 8. The DNA for the CDR3 is TGTGCCTTGTGGGAGGTAGCCCGGCAGTTGGGCAAAAAAATCAAGGTATTT. Its translation: CALWEVARQLGKKIKVF.

This clone appeared many times. The gene calls are TRGV8 and TRGJ1 or TRGJ2. The J gene, left out of TCRdb, was set here by checking the DNA against germline. CDR1 VENAVY and CDR2 YDSYNSRV come from the germline V gene. The V gene end was trimmed by 6 bases and the J gene end by 3 bases; junction bases not matched to a gene: 2. The CDR3 runs to 11 residues. CDR3 sequence: CATWSYYKKLF. CDR3 DNA sequence: TGTGCCACCTGGTCTTATTATAAGAAACTCTTT.

This clone rates as medium-sized. The chain joins TRGV3 to TRGJ1 or TRGJ2. No J segment appears in TCRdb, so it was assigned here by matching the sequence to germline. The trim removed 0 bases at V and 2 bases at J, leaving 10 bases unmatched. The CDR3 has 16 residues. Germline CDR1 is VTNTFY and CDR2 is YDVSTARD (reference sequence). The CDR3 reads CATWDRRGGHYYKKLF. The CDR3 bases are TGTGCCACCTGGGACAGGCGGGGGGGTCATTATTATAAGAAACTCTTT.

This clone is labeled as medium-sized. This chain joins TRGV5 and TRGJ1 or TRGJ2. TCRdb does not report a J gene; here it was assigned by matching the DNA to germline references. Trimming removed 3 bases from V and 6 bases from J; junction bases left unmatched: 11. Germline CDR1 VINAFY, CDR2 YDVSNSKD. CDR3 size: 14 residues. The CDR3 sequence: CATWDGLSVYKKLF. For the CDR3, the DNA is TGTGCCACCTGGGACGGACTAAGTGTTTATAAGAAACTCTTT.

This clone is medium-sized (0.01 to 0.1%) by share. The CDR3 region has the DNA TGTGCCACCTGGGACGGGCGGTGTAAGAAACTCTTT. The encoded protein is CATWDGRCKKLF. The chain links TRGV2 to TRGJ1 or TRGJ2. The J gene is not listed in TCRdb, so it was assigned here from a DNA match to germline. The J segment lost 9 bases and the V segment lost 0 bases, leaving 5 bases of the junction unmatched. From germline, CDR1 is EGSNGY and CDR2 YDSYNSKV. This CDR3 region has 12 residues.

This clone is medium-sized by share. The V and J genes are TRGV9 and TRGJ1 or TRGJ2. The J gene is absent in TCRdb and was assigned here via DNA matching to germline. The trim removed 5 bases at V and 0 bases at J, leaving 4 bases unmatched. The CDR3 runs to 13 residues. Germline V gene sequence: CDR1 GITISATS, CDR2 ISYDGTV (reference sequence). The CDR3 DNA sequence: TGTGCCTTGTGGGGGATGAATTATTATAAGAAACTCTTT. Residues: CALWGMNYYKKLF.

This clone is medium-sized by share. DNA of the CDR3: TGTGCCACCTGGGACACCGTCCATTATAAGAAACTCTTT. Its protein is CATWDTVHYKKLF. The gene calls are TRGV5 and TRGJ1 or TRGJ2. The J gene was not available in TCRdb and was assigned here by matching the DNA to germline segments. The junction had 6 bases not matched to a gene; V was cut back by 2 bases and J by 5 bases. The CDR3 sequence is 13 residues long. Germline CDR1 and CDR2: VINAFY and YDVSNSKD.

This clone counts as medium-sized. J is TRGJ1 or TRGJ2 and V is TRGV8. No J gene is reported in TCRdb; it was inferred here by comparing the DNA with germline. The CDR3 totals 14 residues. Germline assignment: CDR1 VENAVY and CDR2 YDSYNSRV. J was trimmed by 4 bases and V by 4 bases; bases with no gene match: 10. CDR3 nucleotide sequence: TGTGCCACCTGGGACAAGGGGTGGTATTATAAGAAACTCTTT. Residues: CATWDKGWYYKKLF.

This clone is judged medium-sized (0.01 to 0.1%). This chain uses TRGV5 with TRGJ1 or TRGJ2. No J gene was available from TCRdb, and it was assigned here by a germline match of the DNA. Germline lookup yields CDR1 VINAFY and CDR2 YDVSNSKD. V shed 3 bases and J 3 bases; nucleotides not matched to a gene: 2. The CDR3 is 12 residues long. The CDR3 sequence: CATWDSYYKKLF. CDR3 DNA: TGTGCCACCTGGGACTCTTATTATAAGAAACTCTTT.

This clone qualifies as medium-sized. This sequence joins TRGV2 and TRGJP1. Germline matching of the DNA provided the J gene here, since TCRdb leaves it blank. J gave up 2 bases and V 1 base, and 7 bases lay outside the gene matches. The germline V gene encodes CDR1 EGSNGY and CDR2 YDSYNSKV. This CDR3 region has 16 residues. CDR3 DNA: TGTGCCACCTGGGACGGCCTGGTGACCACTGGTTGGTTCAAGATATTT. The encoded protein is CATWDGLVTTGWFKIF.

In regard to this clone: Since a far larger clone is one base different, this is likely a read error. The sample has other DNA sequences that encode this CDR3 too. The J segment was not called; the V segment is TRGV9. The germline V gene encodes CDR1 GITISATS and CDR2 ISYDGTV (reference sequence). CDR3 length equals 11 residues. This CDR3 reads CALWDSGRKLF. As DNA, the CDR3 is TGTGCCTTGTGGGACTCCGGTCGGAAACTCTTC.

To note about this clone: The limits of the CDR3 on the DNA are not certain, so only TCRdb's listed CDR3 is given. The V gene corresponds to TRGV2; no J gene was called. The CDR3 spans 20 residues, counting both ends. The germline CDR1 and CDR2 sequences are EGSNGY and YDSYNSKV. CDR3 protein: CATWDGPGVIRNSLAVEQHF.

This clone was observed a handful of times. The DNA is left out, because the CDR3 cannot be placed on it with certainty; the CDR3 is given as TCRdb lists it. This CDR3 reads CATKARDIRNSLAVEQHF. With the J gene uncalled, the V gene is TRGV2. The CDR3 sequence runs 18 residues, both termini included. Germline V gives CDR1 EGSNGY, CDR2 YDSYNSKV.

This clone rates as medium-sized. J is TRGJ1 or TRGJ2 and V is TRGV3. TCRdb records no J gene; here it was assigned by comparing the DNA to germline. J lost 9 bases, V lost 0 bases, and 5 bases had no gene match. The CDR3 length is 12 residues. Germline assignment: CDR1 VTNTFY and CDR2 YDVSTARD (reference sequence). The CDR3 sequence: CATWDRPSKKLF. The CDR3 DNA reads as TGTGCCACCTGGGACAGGCCTTCTAAGAAACTCTTT.

With regard to this clone: TCRdb's protein, taken from a much larger clone, differs from this DNA's translation at residue 3, likely owing to a read error; the protein displayed comes from the DNA. V usage is TRGV8 and J usage is TRGJ1 or TRGJ2. TCRdb is silent on the J gene; assignment here came from matching the DNA to germline. The V gene's germline CDR1 is VENAVY and CDR2 YDSYNSRV. CDR3 size: 12 residues. The CDR3 DNA is TGTGCCTCCTGGGAGTTTTATTATAAGAAACTCTTT. Encoded protein: CASWEFYYKKLF.

This clone is judged large. V usage is TRGV3 and J usage is TRGJP1. The J gene, left out of TCRdb, was set here by checking the DNA against germline. CDR3 size: 16 residues. Trimming took 0 bases from V and 0 from J; bases not matched to a gene: 4. In germline, CDR1 is VTNTFY, CDR2 YDVSTARD (reference sequence). The CDR3 sequence: CATWDRQYTTGWFKIF. Written as DNA, the CDR3 is TGTGCCACCTGGGACAGGCAATATACCACTGGTTGGTTCAAGATATTT.

About this clone itself: TCRdb records a much larger clone's protein for this DNA, with a difference at residue 6 that likely arises from a read error; the protein given is the translation of the DNA. The rearrangement uses TRGV3 and TRGJP2. The J gene is absent in TCRdb and was assigned here via DNA matching to germline. Germline-derived CDR1 and CDR2 are VTNTFY and YDVSTARD (reference sequence). Trimming at V came to 3 bases and at J to 0 bases, leaving 7 bases not matched to a gene. CDR3 length: 16 residues. In DNA form, the CDR3 reads TGTGCCACCTGGGACTTTCAATATAGTAGTGATTGGATCAAGACGTTT. The encoded protein is CATWDFQYSSDWIKTF.

This clone is labeled as large. The rearrangement joins TRGV8 to TRGJ1 or TRGJ2. TCRdb is silent on the J gene; assignment here came from matching the DNA to germline. The CDR3 sequence is 12 residues long. Looked up from germline, CDR1 is VENAVY and CDR2 is YDSYNSRV. Germline trimming cut 4 bases from V and 3 bases from J; bases unmatched to any gene: 3. CDR3 sequence reads: CATWEFYYKKLF. CDR3 nucleotides: TGTGCCACCTGGGAGTTTTATTATAAGAAACTCTTT.